The 24 T cell receptor beta chains below were found in one sample sequenced in a study of T cell responses to AZD1222 COVID-19 vaccine. The method was immunoSEQ multiplex PCR; TCRdb's version includes in-frame clones alone and lacks a portion of them. The data show about 150,000 clones, 75% to 90% seen once. The specimen comprised peripheral blood, sampled on day 0 of AZD1222 vaccination. Receptors were obtained from an adult in good health.

This clone showed up just a few times. The genes are TRBV28 and TRBJ1-1, with D uncertain. The V end was cut by 7 bases, the J end by 0 bases, with 12 bases between. The CDR3 length is 14 residues. CDR1 is MDHEN, CDR2 SYDVKM, per germline. The CDR3 DNA sequence: TGTGCCAGCATCCCCCCGCAGATGAACACTGAAGCTTTCTTT. The encoded protein is CASIPPQMNTEAFF.

The CDR3 nucleotides read TGTGCCAGCAGTGAATTTCGCAGCAACTATGGCTACACCTTC. Encoded protein: CASSEFRSNYGYTF. The chain is built from TRBV2 and TRBJ1-2; D is uncertain. Trimming pared 2 bases from V and 2 bases from J, leaving 9 bases between. The CDR3 is 14 amino acids. The V gene's germline CDR1 is SNHLY and CDR2 FYNNEI.

This clone was seen just once. This chain links TRBV5-1 with TRBJ1-4, with TRBD1 matching over 7 bases. CDR1 SGHRS and CDR2 YFSETQ come from the germline V gene. This CDR3 has 15 amino acids. V was clipped by 4 bases and J by 8 bases; unmatched bases: 11. The CDR3 nucleotides read TGCGCCAGCAGCCAAAGGGGAGACAGGGAGGAAAAACTGTTTTTT. This gives the protein CASSQRGDREEKLFF.

The sample holds a few counts of this clone. The chain uses TRBV4-2 and TRBJ1-6; no definite D call. CDR3 length: 15 residues. Trimming took off 0 bases at V and 5 bases at J, with 8 bases between the two ends. The germline V gene encodes CDR1 LGHNA and CDR2 YNFKEQ. The CDR3 nucleotides read TGTGCCAGCAGCCAAGAAGCTCAGGATAATTCACCCCTCCACTTT. Its translation is CASSQEAQDNSPLHF.

The CDR3 here is CASSLTGDLNQPQHF. CDR3 nucleotides: TGTGCCAGCAGCTTGACAGGGGACCTTAATCAGCCCCAGCATTTT. The chain combines TRBV6-5 with TRBJ1-5; TRBD1 aligns across 8 bases. CDR3 length: 15 residues. The V gene end was trimmed by 6 bases and the J gene end by 4 bases; junction bases not matched to a gene: 8. Germline V gene sequence: CDR1 MNHEY, CDR2 SVGAGI.

The chain joins TRBV28 to TRBJ1-5; D is ambiguous. The CDR3 length is 13 residues. The V end was cut by 4 bases, the J end by 6 bases, with 10 bases between. Germline CDR1 reads MDHEN; CDR2 reads SYDVKM. In DNA form, the CDR3 reads TGTGCCAGCAGTTCCGTGCGCATTCAGCCCCAGCATTTT. Residues: CASSSVRIQPQHF.

This clone was recorded once. The chain joins TRBV7-2 to TRBJ2-1, with D perhaps assigned TRBD1 or TRBD2 (5 bases each). This CDR3 region has 16 residues. V dropped 2 bases and J dropped 0 bases, with 11 bases sitting between them. Germline CDR1 and CDR2: SGHTA and FQGNSA. The CDR3 loop reads CASSLTGTTSYNEQFF. The DNA of the CDR3 is TGTGCCAGCAGCTTAACCGGGACCACCTCCTACAATGAGCAGTTCTTC.

V is TRBV19 and J is TRBJ1-5, with 9 bases identical to TRBD1. V shed 2 bases, J shed 5 bases, and the junction held 4 bases outside the gene matches. Germline V gene lookup returns CDR1 LNHDA and CDR2 SQIVND (reference sequence). CDR3 length: 15 residues. CDR3 sequence: CASSITGDRDQPQHF. The CDR3 nucleotides read TGTGCCAGTAGTATAACCGGGGACAGGGATCAGCCCCAGCATTTT.

The chain recombines TRBV6-1 with TRBJ2-3, with a tentative D call TRBD1 (6 bases). The CDR3 spans 14 residues. Per the germline V gene, CDR1 is MNHNS and CDR2 is SASEGT. The V gene lost 0 bases and the J gene lost 5 bases, with 9 bases spanning the gap. CDR3 protein: CASSEALQGDTQYF. DNA of the CDR3: TGTGCCAGCAGTGAAGCCCTACAGGGAGATACGCAGTATTTT.

The chain is built from TRBV3-1 (or the pseudogene TRBV3-2) and TRBJ2-3; TRBD2 agrees at 8 bases. This CDR3 comprises 15 residues. Per germline, CDR1 LGHDT and CDR2 YNNKEL (reference sequence). V trimming: 4 bases; J trimming: 2 bases; junction bases outside the gene matches: 5. Written as DNA, the CDR3 is TGTGCCAGCAGCCTAGCGGGAAGGCCCACAGATACGCAGTATTTT. Translated: CASSLAGRPTDTQYF.

The genes are TRBV9 and TRBJ2-3; D unresolved. The CDR3 is 14 amino acids. CDR1 and CDR2 from the germline V gene are SGDLS and YYNGEE. V was pared by 0 bases and J by 2 bases, with 7 bases between. As DNA, the CDR3 is TGTGCCAGCAGCGTAGATGATCTCACAGATACGCAGTATTTT. Its translation is CASSVDDLTDTQYF.

The rearrangement joins TRBV12-5 to TRBJ2-1; 16 bases match TRBD2. This CDR3 has 17 amino acids. Unmatched junction bases numbered 7, after V lost 4 bases and J lost 7 bases. Germline-derived CDR1 and CDR2 are LGHNT and FRNRAP. CDR3 loop: CASGSGTSGRAGNEQFF. CDR3 nucleotides: TGTGCTAGTGGTTCCGGGACTAGCGGGAGGGCCGGGAATGAGCAGTTCTTC.

Here the CDR3 reads CASSAEITGELFF. The CDR3 DNA reads as TGTGCCAGCAGTGCTGAAATCACCGGGGAGCTGTTTTTT. The chain employs TRBV2 and TRBJ2-2, with D unresolved. Germline V gene sequence: CDR1 SNHLY, CDR2 FYNNEI. Trimming took off 4 bases at V and 4 bases at J, with 7 bases between the two ends. The CDR3 loop spans 13 amino acids.

This chain links TRBV5-6 with TRBJ1-5; no definite D call. V was pared by 0 bases and J by 6 bases, with 7 bases between. The CDR3 is 13 residues long. Per the germline V gene, CDR1 is SGHDT and CDR2 is YYEEEE. DNA for the CDR3: TGTGCCAGCAGCTTGGCCCGCGGTCAGCCCCAGCATTTT. Amino acid sequence: CASSLARGQPQHF.

This chain uses TRBV7-8 with TRBJ2-7, with 8 positions matching TRBD2. V lost 10 bases, J lost 0 bases, and 8 bases stayed unmatched. CDR3 length: 14 amino acids. Germline CDR1 is SGHVS and CDR2 is FQNEAQ. Here the CDR3 reads CATLPREGSYEQYF. For the CDR3, the DNA is TGTGCCACCCTCCCCCGGGAGGGCTCCTACGAGCAGTACTTC.

This chain joins TRBV15 and TRBJ1-5; the match to TRBD1 covers 8 bases. This CDR3 has 17 residues. Per the germline V gene, CDR1 is LNHNV and CDR2 is YYDKDF (reference sequence). Unmatched junction bases numbered 7, after V lost 1 base and J lost 2 bases. CDR3 sequence: CATSRGQGNQGNQPQHF. CDR3 in DNA: TGTGCCACCAGCAGAGGACAGGGGAACCAGGGCAATCAGCCCCAGCATTTT.

The genes are TRBV4-1 and TRBJ1-4; tentative D call: TRBD1 (5 bases). Germline V CDR1 and CDR2: MGHRA, YSYEKL. The CDR3 loop spans 16 amino acids. V lost 2 bases and J lost 8, with 18 bases in between. CDR3 sequence (DNA): TGCGCCAGCAGCCAAAGGCAGGGTGGAGTCGGGGAAAAACTGTTTTTT. Translation gives CASSQRQGGVGEKLFF.

V is TRBV29-1 and J is TRBJ1-1; 7 nucleotides line up with TRBD1. Germline CDR1 SQVTM, CDR2 ANQGSEA. The CDR3 loop spans 13 amino acids. The V and J ends lost 8 bases and 2 bases, in that order; junction bases with no gene match: 8. The DNA of the CDR3 is TGCAGCTCATTAGGACAGGAAAACACTGAAGCTTTCTTT. This sequence encodes CSSLGQENTEAFF.

J is TRBJ1-5 and V is TRBV6-5; no clear D gene. The V end was cut by 8 bases, the J end by 0 bases, with 14 bases between. Per germline, CDR1 MNHEY and CDR2 SVGAGI. The CDR3 length is 15 residues. This CDR3 is CASGLETYSNQPQHF. In DNA, the CDR3 is TGTGCCAGCGGGCTTGAGACGTATAGCAATCAGCCCCAGCATTTT.

The chain combines TRBV19 with TRBJ2-1, with TRBD2 matching 8 bases. The V and J ends lost 6 bases and 4 bases, in that order; junction bases with no gene match: 8. CDR1 LNHDA and CDR2 SQIVND come from the germline V gene (reference sequence). The CDR3 covers 15 residues. The CDR3 DNA is TGTGCCAGTAGATCCAGCGGGAGTGGGTACAATGAGCAGTTCTTC. As protein: CASRSSGSGYNEQFF.

The V gene is TRBV3-1 (or the pseudogene TRBV3-2), the J gene TRBJ1-2; 8 nucleotides match TRBD1. There are 14 residues in the CDR3. J lost 3 bases, V lost 4 bases, and 4 bases had no gene match. Germline CDR1 is LGHDT and CDR2 is YNNKEL (reference sequence). CDR3 in DNA: TGTGCCAGCAGCCGCGACAGGGGTTACTATGGCTACACCTTC. It specifies CASSRDRGYYGYTF.

This chain joins TRBV18 and TRBJ1-6, with TRBD1 identical over 9 bases. Trimming took 8 bases from V and 7 from J; bases not matched to a gene: 6. CDR1 KGHSH and CDR2 LQKENI come from the germline V gene. The CDR3 extends over 14 amino acids. DNA of the CDR3: TGTGCCAGCCGGTCCGGGACAGGGAATTCACCCCTCCACTTT. This translates into CASRSGTGNSPLHF.

This chain uses TRBV7-8 with TRBJ1-2; 9 bases map to TRBD1. The V and J ends lost 5 bases and 2 bases, in that order; junction bases with no gene match: 3. Germline V gene lookup returns CDR1 SGHVS and CDR2 FQNEAQ. This CDR3 is built from 14 residues. The CDR3 protein is CASSTGQGNYGYTF. The CDR3 DNA is TGTGCCAGCAGCACCGGACAGGGGAACTATGGCTACACCTTC.

The CDR3 loop reads CASSQSLDTEAFF. In DNA form, the CDR3 reads TGTGCCAGCAGCCAATCATTGGACACTGAAGCTTTCTTT. The V and J genes are TRBV3-1 (or the pseudogene TRBV3-2) and TRBJ1-1; no reliable D call. CDR1 is LGHDT and CDR2 is YNNKEL in the germline V gene (reference sequence). The CDR3 has 13 amino acids. Trimming cost V 2 bases and J 3 bases, with 7 bases left between them.